Shown below are 29 T cell receptor beta chains from a single sample sequenced in a study of neoadjuvant anti-PD-1 for oral cavity cancer. Produced via immunoSEQ multiplex PCR; TCRdb's table is partial and in-frame only. This sample has under 7,500 clones, with approximately 63% found just once. Source: tumor tissue, taken before nivolumab (anti-PD-1) treatment. The receptors stem from a person aged 35-79 years with oral cavity squamous cell carcinoma.

V usage is TRBV9 and J usage is TRBJ2-5; D gene uncertain. Germline loops: CDR1 SGDLS, CDR2 YYNGEE. The CDR3 sequence is 14 residues long. V dropped 1 base and J dropped 1 base, with 8 bases sitting between them. The chain's CDR3 is CASSVSAIQETQYF. The CDR3 DNA is TGTGCCAGCAGCGTATCCGCCATCCAAGAGACCCAGTACTTC.

The chain links TRBV5-1 to TRBJ2-7; TRBD1 matches at 7 bases. CDR1 is SGHRS, CDR2 YFSETQ, per germline. With 1 base clipped from V and 5 bases from J, the junction kept 3 bases outside the gene matches. CDR3 length: 13 residues. CDR3 protein: CASSLIQGNEQYF. The CDR3 coding sequence is TGCGCCAGCAGCTTGATACAGGGGAACGAGCAGTACTTC. Drawing the rest from reference TRBV5-1 and TRBJ2-7, the complete variable domain is KAGVTQTPRYLIKTRGQQVTLSCSPISGHRSVSWYQQTPGQGLQFLFEYFSETQRNKGNFPGRFSGRQFSNSRSEMNVSTLELGDSALYLCASSLIQGNEQYFGPGTRLTVT.

This clone was counted only a few times. The chain is built from TRBV7-9 and TRBJ1-5; D perhaps matches TRBD1 (5 bases). The CDR3 runs 14 residues. V was shortened by 8 bases and J by 2 bases, with 13 bases between the two germline ends. Germline V gives CDR1 SEHNR, CDR2 FQNEAQ (reference sequence). This chain's CDR3 is CASSGGLGNQPQHF. In nucleotides, the CDR3 is TGTGCCAGCTCGGGGGGTCTCGGCAATCAGCCCCAGCATTTT.

This chain joins TRBV18 and TRBJ2-2; 7 positions match TRBD1. Germline lookup yields CDR1 KGHSH and CDR2 LQKENI. Trimming removed 3 bases from V and 7 bases from J; junction bases left unmatched: 8. The CDR3 runs to 15 residues. CDR3 sequence: CASSPEQGSGGELFF. The CDR3 bases are TGTGCCAGCTCACCGGAACAGGGGTCTGGCGGGGAGCTGTTTTTT.

The chain is built from TRBV7-8 and TRBJ1-2; D is unresolved. Looked up from germline, CDR1 is SGHVS and CDR2 is FQNEAQ. Trimming left V 1 base short and J 2 bases short, with 5 bases between. CDR3 length: 13 residues. CDR3 in amino acids: CASSLERNYGYTF. CDR3 sequence (DNA): TGTGCCAGCAGCTTAGAACGGAACTATGGCTACACCTTC.

The gene calls are TRBV11-3 and TRBJ2-1, with 7 positions matching TRBD2. The CDR3 spans 12 residues. J gave up 9 bases and V 5 bases, and 4 bases lay outside the gene matches. CDR1 is SGHNT, CDR2 YENEEA, per germline. In DNA, the CDR3 is TGTGCCAGCAGCCGGGGGGAGAGTGAGCAGTTCTTC. Amino acid sequence: CASSRGESEQFF.

The chain combines TRBV5-4 with TRBJ2-5, with TRBD1 matching over 8 bases. Trimming at V came to 4 bases and at J to 4 bases, leaving 6 bases not matched to a gene. This CDR3 has 14 residues. Germline V CDR1 and CDR2: SGHNT, YYREEE (reference sequence). The CDR3 bases are TGTGCCAGCAGCCGGGGACAGGCGCGAGAGACCCAGTACTTC. Amino acid sequence: CASSRGQARETQYF.

V and J are TRBV5-4 and TRBJ2-5; D remains unclear. Germline values: CDR1 SGHNT, CDR2 YYREEE (reference sequence). Trimming pared 4 bases from V and 0 bases from J, leaving 7 bases between. The CDR3 covers 13 residues. The CDR3: CASSKENQETQYF. Here the CDR3 DNA reads TGTGCCAGCAGCAAGGAGAACCAAGAGACCCAGTACTTC.

In this sample, this clone turned up once. The chain carries TRBV6-6 and TRBJ1-2; weak D call: TRBD1 (5 bases). The V and J ends lost 7 bases and 3 bases respectively, with 15 bases between them. The CDR3 runs to 14 residues. Germline CDR1 is MNHNY and CDR2 is SVGAGI (reference sequence). The CDR3 reads CASNYAGTHYGYTF. The CDR3 DNA reads TGTGCCAGCAACTATGCGGGGACGCACTATGGCTACACCTTC.

Of note for this clone: Germline and junction disagree at one end, which may indicate a read error. The DNA for the CDR3 is TGTGCTAGCAGCTCTAGAGGGTTGGAGACCCAGTACTTC. This encodes CASSSRGLETQYF. The genes are TRBV7-7 and TRBJ2-5; a possible D gene is TRBD2 (5 bases). The CDR3 sequence is 13 residues long. Per the germline V gene, CDR1 is SSHAT and CDR2 is FNYEAQ (reference sequence).

The J gene is TRBJ1-1, the V gene TRBV10-3, with D maybe TRBD1 (5 bases). Trimming left V 3 bases short and J 11 bases short, with 22 bases between. The CDR3 loop spans 15 amino acids. The germline V gene has CDR1 ENHRY and CDR2 SYGVKD. CDR3 loop: CAISDREEGPSAAFF. Written as DNA, the CDR3 is TGTGCCATCAGTGATAGGGAAGAGGGGCCCTCAGCCGCTTTCTTT.

The V call is TRBV15, the J call TRBJ1-2; 7 nucleotides align to TRBD1. After removal of 6 bases from V and 7 bases from J, the junction contained 8 bases not matched to a gene. The germline CDR1 and CDR2 sequences are LNHNV and YYDKDF (reference sequence). This CDR3 contains 13 residues. CDR3 residues: CATSLNSGGGYTF. Written as DNA, the CDR3 is TGTGCCACCAGTCTGAATTCAGGGGGTGGCTACACCTTC.

This chain uses TRBV11-2 with TRBJ2-7; tentative D call: TRBD2 (7 bases). From germline, CDR1 is SGHAT and CDR2 FQNNGV. CDR3 length: 15 amino acids. Trimming took 6 bases from V and 2 from J, leaving 17 bases between them. DNA of the CDR3: TGTGCCAGCAGAGGGGGAGGGACAAAACCCTACGAGCAGTACTTC. It codes for CASRGGGTKPYEQYF.

This chain uses TRBV11-3 with TRBJ2-3; D gene ambiguous. Trimming removed 3 bases from V and 2 bases from J, with 9 bases in between. The length of the CDR3 is 14 residues. Germline V gene data show CDR1 as SGHNT and CDR2 as YENEEA. This chain's CDR3 is CASSLDPNTDTQYF. CDR3 nucleotides: TGTGCCAGCAGCTTGGACCCAAACACAGATACGCAGTATTTT.

CDR3: CASRPPSSGRDTQYF. CDR3 in DNA: TGTGCCAGCAGACCCCCTTCTAGCGGGAGGGATACGCAGTATTTT. This chain links TRBV6-6 with TRBJ2-3; 11 positions match TRBD2. This CDR3 has 15 amino acids. Germline-derived CDR1 and CDR2 are MNHNY and SVGAGI (reference sequence). The trim removed 6 bases at V and 6 bases at J, leaving 8 bases unmatched.

V is TRBV6-6 and J is TRBJ1-2; D remains unclear. Germline V gene data show CDR1 as MNHNY and CDR2 as SVGAGI (reference sequence). The CDR3 has 15 amino acids. V was trimmed by 0 bases and J by 2 bases, leaving 10 bases between them. DNA of the CDR3: TGTGCCAGCAGTTACTCGATAGAAGGGAACTATGGCTACACCTTC. Protein: CASSYSIEGNYGYTF.

This clone was recorded a few times. V gene TRBV5-1 combines with J gene TRBJ2-7, with D unclear. The CDR3 covers 14 residues. Between the trimmed V and J ends, which lost 2 bases and 5 bases, there was a span of 14 bases. CDR1 and CDR2 from the germline V gene are SGHRS and YFSETQ. The CDR3, as DNA: TGCGCCAGCAGCTTCGGCAGCAGCCCCAACGAGCAGTACTTC. It specifies CASSFGSSPNEQYF.

The chain links TRBV19 to TRBJ1-2, with no clear D. This CDR3 has 12 residues. CDR1 LNHDA and CDR2 SQIVND come from the germline V gene (reference sequence). The germline V and J ends were trimmed by 3 bases and 6 bases, with 8 bases remaining between them. The CDR3 is CASSIELNGYTF. The DNA of the CDR3 is TGTGCCAGTAGTATCGAGCTCAATGGCTACACCTTC.

Of note for this clone: The junction differs from germline at one of its ends, possibly a read error. This chain uses TRBV7-7 with TRBJ2-2; D is unresolved. The CDR3 is 14 amino acids. CDR1 and CDR2 from the germline V gene are SSHAT and FNYEAQ (reference sequence). The CDR3 sequence: CASSSDVNTGELFF. CDR3 DNA sequence: TGTGCTAGCAGCTCGGACGTAAACACCGGGGAGCTGTTTTTT.

J is TRBJ2-2 and V is TRBV7-9; either TRBD1 or TRBD2 may fit D (5 bases each). The germline V gene has CDR1 SEHNR and CDR2 FQNEAQ (reference sequence). Trimming took off 5 bases at V and 3 bases at J, with 16 bases between the two ends. The CDR3 spans 16 residues. The CDR3 protein is CASSNRDGGYTGELFF. In nucleotides, the CDR3 is TGTGCCAGCAGCAACCGGGACGGAGGTTACACCGGGGAGCTGTTTTTT.

The CDR3 region is CASSYSSGNTIYF. CDR3 nucleotide sequence: TGCGCCAGCAGCTACAGCTCTGGAAACACCATATATTTT. The gene calls are TRBV10-1 and TRBJ1-3; D gene uncertain. Germline values: CDR1 WNHNN, CDR2 SYGVQD (reference sequence). Trimming cost V 6 bases and J 0 bases, with 6 bases left between them. The CDR3 has 13 residues.

The chain links TRBV29-1 to TRBJ1-2; D perhaps matches TRBD1 (5 bases). Looked up from germline, CDR1 is SQVTM and CDR2 is ANQGSEA. The CDR3 sequence is 12 residues long. In DNA, the CDR3 is TGCAGTGACCGGGACGGGGTCTATGGCTACACCTTC. Amino acid sequence: CSDRDGVYGYTF.

The chain joins TRBV5-1 to TRBJ2-2; D perhaps matches TRBD1 (6 bases). Trimming removed 1 base from V and 7 bases from J, with 14 bases in between. This CDR3 is 15 amino acids long. Germline V CDR1 and CDR2: SGHRS, YFSETQ. The CDR3 is CASSLSGAEHGELFF. CDR3 DNA sequence: TGCGCCAGCAGCTTGTCAGGGGCCGAACACGGGGAGCTGTTTTTT.

The chain has TRBV11-3 and TRBJ2-1; perhaps TRBD1 as D (7 bases). V lost 0 bases, J lost 0 bases, and 15 bases lay in between. CDR1 and CDR2 (germline): SGHNT, YENEEA. This CDR3 region has 18 residues. The CDR3, as DNA: TGTGCCAGCAGCTTAGATCAGGGGGGAAGCGGCTCCTACAATGAGCAGTTCTTC. Translated: CASSLDQGGSGSYNEQFF.

V usage is TRBV18 and J usage is TRBJ1-1, with TRBD1 identical over 8 bases. The CDR3 extends over 13 amino acids. Per germline, CDR1 KGHSH and CDR2 LQKENI. With V trimmed by 8 bases and J by 4 bases, 6 bases remained unmatched. CDR3 sequence: CASRGQESTEAFF. In DNA, the CDR3 is TGTGCCAGCCGGGGACAGGAGAGCACTGAAGCTTTCTTT.

This chain connects TRBV20-1 to TRBJ2-1; D remains unclear. Trimming stripped 3 bases from V and 8 bases from J, with 8 bases between. In germline, CDR1 is DFQATT, CDR2 SNEGSKA (reference sequence). CDR3 size: 11 residues. This CDR3 reads CSASKLHEQFF. The CDR3 nucleotides are TGCAGTGCTAGTAAGCTGCATGAGCAGTTCTTC.

V gene TRBV6-1 combines with J gene TRBJ2-7; D is uncertain. V dropped 3 bases and J dropped 4 bases, with 4 bases sitting between them. Germline V gene sequence: CDR1 MNHNS, CDR2 SASEGT. This CDR3 comprises 11 residues. The chain's CDR3 is CASSDGYEQYF. The CDR3 bases are TGTGCCAGCAGTGACGGGTACGAGCAGTACTTC.

The chain uses TRBV2 and TRBJ2-7, with TRBD1 matching 8 bases. The CDR3 is 15 residues long. With 0 bases clipped from V and 7 bases from J, the junction kept 8 bases outside the gene matches. Germline assignment: CDR1 SNHLY and CDR2 FYNNEI. Here the CDR3 reads CASSEAGQATLEQYF. CDR3 in DNA: TGTGCCAGCAGTGAAGCGGGACAGGCTACCCTGGAGCAGTACTTC. The full variable domain, its missing parts supplied by reference TRBV2 and TRBJ2-7, is EPEVTQTPSHQVTQMGQEVILRCVPISNHLYFYWYRQILGQKVEFLVSFYNNEISEKSEIFDDQFSVERPDGSNFTLKIRSTKLEDSAMYFCASSEAGQATLEQYFGPGTRLTVT.

The rearrangement uses TRBV6-1 and TRBJ1-5; 9 bases fit TRBD1. After removal of 6 bases from V and 5 bases from J, the junction contained 5 bases not matched to a gene. CDR1 MNHNS and CDR2 SASEGT come from the germline V gene. There are 14 residues in the CDR3. The CDR3: CASSSTGGYQPQHF. The CDR3 DNA follows: TGTGCCAGCAGCTCGACAGGGGGTTATCAGCCCCAGCATTTT.